Following are 15 T cell receptor beta chains from one sample sequenced in a study of blood T cell repertoires in COVID-19. Data came from immunoSEQ multiplex PCR; TCRdb stores just in-frame clones and leaves some out. The table shows about 310,000 clones, with 90% occurring only once. Sequencing used peripheral blood. The receptors were gathered from a woman aged 40 to 50 with COVID-19, enrolled during active disease.

The chain joins TRBV27 to TRBJ1-5; D remains unclear. Germline CDR1 MNHEY, CDR2 SMNVEV (reference sequence). The germline V and J ends were trimmed by 6 bases and 9 bases, with 15 bases remaining between them. This CDR3 contains 13 residues. The CDR3 loop reads CASSGGLALPQHF. DNA for the CDR3: TGTGCCAGCAGCGGTGGACTGGCGTTGCCCCAGCATTTT.

The genes are TRBV28 and TRBJ1-1; possibly TRBD1 for D (6 bases). V gave up 6 bases and J gave up 2 bases, with 13 bases separating them. Germline V gene sequence: CDR1 MDHEN, CDR2 SYDVKM. The CDR3 has 14 amino acids. The CDR3 protein is CASRPGTQNTEAFF. For the CDR3, the DNA is TGTGCCAGCAGGCCCGGGACACAAAACACTGAAGCTTTCTTT.

The gene calls are TRBV5-4 and TRBJ1-1, with a tentative D call TRBD1 (5 bases). V lost 2 bases to trimming and J lost 4 bases, with 18 bases between them. Germline V lookup: CDR1 SGHNT, CDR2 YYREEE (reference sequence). The CDR3 covers 16 residues. CDR3 in amino acids: CASSFGRFGQGTEAFF. The CDR3, as DNA: TGTGCCAGCAGCTTCGGGCGCTTTGGGCAGGGCACTGAAGCTTTCTTT. The full variable domain, its missing parts supplied by reference TRBV5-4 and TRBJ1-1, is ETGVTQSPTHLIKTRGQQVTLRCSSQSGHNTVSWYQQALGQGPQFIFQYYREEENGRGNFPPRFSGLQFPNYSSELNVNALELDDSALYLCASSFGRFGQGTEAFFGQGTRLTVV.

The V gene is TRBV28, the J gene TRBJ1-2; no clear D. V gave up 2 bases and J gave up 1 base, with 14 bases separating them. Per the germline V gene, CDR1 is MDHEN and CDR2 is SYDVKM. This CDR3 comprises 16 residues. The CDR3 DNA follows: TGTGCCAGCAGTTTACCGACCGGGAACTTTAACTATGGCTACACCTTC. This translates into CASSLPTGNFNYGYTF.

V gene TRBV6-6 combines with J gene TRBJ2-7; possible D gene TRBD1, 6 bases. CDR1 and CDR2 (germline): MNHNY, SVGAGI (reference sequence). CDR3 length: 15 amino acids. The V end lost 3 bases, the J end lost 5 bases, and 17 bases lay between the germline ends. The DNA for the CDR3 is TGTGCCAGCAGTTATCCGGACCTACAGGGCGACGAGCAGTACTTC. Translated: CASSYPDLQGDEQYF.

The count of this clone is one. The chain has TRBV27 and TRBJ1-1; perhaps TRBD1 as D (5 bases). The length of the CDR3 is 15 residues. Germline CDR1 and CDR2: MNHEY and SMNVEV (reference sequence). The ends were cut back, 2 bases at V and 2 bases at J, with 12 bases in the middle. The CDR3, as DNA: TGTGCCAGCAGTTTACGTCGGGGGGTAAACACTGAAGCTTTCTTT. As protein: CASSLRRGVNTEAFF.

The rearrangement joins TRBV7-3 to TRBJ1-1; possible D gene TRBD1, 6 bases. There are 13 residues in the CDR3. Germline-derived CDR1 and CDR2 are SGHTA and FQGTGA. V was trimmed by 6 bases and J by 0 bases, leaving 8 bases between them. CDR3 nucleotide sequence: TGTGCCAGCAGACAGGGTATGAACACTGAAGCTTTCTTT. The encoded protein is CASRQGMNTEAFF.

This clone came up a few times. The chain carries TRBV6-5 and TRBJ1-2; possible D gene TRBD1, 5 bases. The V and J ends lost 1 base and 5 bases respectively, with 11 bases between them. This CDR3 contains 14 residues. CDR1 is MNHEY and CDR2 is SVGAGI in the germline V gene. As DNA, the CDR3 is TGTGCCAGCAGTTACTACTCGCGGGGGTATGGCTACACCTTC. Its protein product is CASSYYSRGYGYTF.

This chain links TRBV6-2 or TRBV6-3 with TRBJ1-5; no clear D. The CDR3 runs 16 residues. Germline V gives CDR1 MNHEY, CDR2 SVGEGT. V lost 0 bases and J 4 bases, leaving 13 bases between the germline ends. CDR3 in amino acids: CASSYSRPRDNQPQHF. The CDR3, as DNA: TGTGCCAGCAGTTACTCGAGACCCCGGGATAATCAGCCCCAGCATTTT.

V gene TRBV7-9 combines with J gene TRBJ1-2; D uncertain. There are 11 residues in the CDR3. The germline CDR1 and CDR2 sequences are SEHNR and FQNEAQ (reference sequence). V was shortened by 4 bases and J by 7 bases, with 7 bases between the two germline ends. CDR3 amino acids: CASSSYFGYTF. CDR3 DNA sequence: TGTGCCAGCAGCTCTTACTTTGGCTACACCTTC.

The chain carries TRBV7-2 and TRBJ1-2, with D tentatively TRBD1 (6 bases). V was clipped by 6 bases and J by 5 bases, with 16 bases between them. The CDR3 covers 14 residues. Germline V gene data show CDR1 as SGHTA and CDR2 as FQGNSA. The CDR3 is CASSLGGGSYGYTF. For the CDR3, the DNA is TGTGCCAGCAGTTTGGGGGGCGGGAGTTATGGCTACACCTTC.

This chain connects TRBV7-3 to TRBJ1-5; D unresolved. Germline CDR1 reads SGHTA; CDR2 reads FQGTGA. There are 13 residues in the CDR3. Trimming took off 4 bases at V and 0 bases at J, with 4 bases between the two ends. CDR3 DNA: TGTGCCAGCAGCTCATCTAGCAATCAGCCCCAGCATTTT. Amino acid sequence: CASSSSSNQPQHF.

V gene TRBV30 combines with J gene TRBJ1-1, with D unclear. Per germline, CDR1 GTSNPN and CDR2 SVGIG (reference sequence). The V and J ends lost 2 bases and 6 bases respectively, with 19 bases between them. CDR3 size: 15 residues. The CDR3 DNA reads TGTGCCTGGAGTTGGGAGCGGGGTCGGGGTCCTGAAGCTTTCTTT. This codes for CAWSWERGRGPEAFF.

In its sample, this clone was seen a few times. The chain recombines TRBV2 with TRBJ1-6; TRBD1 agrees at 7 bases. Germline loops: CDR1 SNHLY, CDR2 FYNNEI. The V and J ends lost 8 bases and 5 bases, in that order; junction bases with no gene match: 9. This CDR3 is 15 amino acids long. The CDR3 DNA reads TGTGCCAGCGCAGGAGGGACAGCGAATAATTCACCCCTCCACTTT. It codes for CASAGGTANNSPLHF.

This chain links TRBV2 with TRBJ1-2; TRBD1 matches at 7 bases. The V gene end was trimmed by 9 bases and the J gene end by 4 bases; junction bases not matched to a gene: 2. The CDR3 is 11 amino acids. In germline, CDR1 is SNHLY, CDR2 FYNNEI. CDR3 amino acids: CASRDSYGYTF. As DNA, the CDR3 is TGTGCCAGTCGGGACAGCTATGGCTACACCTTC. The complete variable domain, with remaining parts taken from reference TRBV2 and TRBJ1-2, reads EPEVTQTPSHQVTQMGQEVILRCVPISNHLYFYWYRQILGQKVEFLVSFYNNEISEKSEIFDDQFSVERPDGSNFTLKIRSTKLEDSAMYFCASRDSYGYTFGSGTRLTVV.